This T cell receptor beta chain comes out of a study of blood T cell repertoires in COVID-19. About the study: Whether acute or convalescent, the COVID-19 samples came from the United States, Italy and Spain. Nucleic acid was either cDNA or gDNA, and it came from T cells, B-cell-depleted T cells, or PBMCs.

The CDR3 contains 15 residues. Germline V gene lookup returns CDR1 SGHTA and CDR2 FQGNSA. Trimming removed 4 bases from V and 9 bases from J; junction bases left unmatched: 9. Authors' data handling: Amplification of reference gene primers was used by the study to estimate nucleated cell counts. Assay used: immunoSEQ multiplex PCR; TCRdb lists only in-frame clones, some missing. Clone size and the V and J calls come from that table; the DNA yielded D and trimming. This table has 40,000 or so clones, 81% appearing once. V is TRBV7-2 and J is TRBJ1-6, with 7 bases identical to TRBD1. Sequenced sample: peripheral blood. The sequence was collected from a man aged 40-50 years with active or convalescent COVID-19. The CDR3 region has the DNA TGTGCCAGCAGCTCCGACACAGGGGTGGGTTCACCCCTCCACTTT. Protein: CASSSDTGVGSPLHF.